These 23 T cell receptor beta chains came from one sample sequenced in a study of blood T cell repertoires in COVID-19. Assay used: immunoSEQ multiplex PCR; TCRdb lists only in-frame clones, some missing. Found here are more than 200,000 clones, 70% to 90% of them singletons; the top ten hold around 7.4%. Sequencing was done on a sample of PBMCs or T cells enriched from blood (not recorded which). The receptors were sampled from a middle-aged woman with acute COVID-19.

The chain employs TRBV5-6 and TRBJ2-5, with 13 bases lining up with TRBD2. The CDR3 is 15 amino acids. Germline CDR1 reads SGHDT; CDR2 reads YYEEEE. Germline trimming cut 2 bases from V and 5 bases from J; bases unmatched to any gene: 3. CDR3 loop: CASSFTSGGEETQYF. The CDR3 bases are TGTGCCAGCAGCTTTACTAGCGGGGGGGAGGAGACCCAGTACTTC. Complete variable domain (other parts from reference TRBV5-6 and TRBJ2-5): DAGVTQSPTHLIKTRGQQVTLRCSPKSGHDTVSWYQQALGQGPQFIFQYYEEEERQRGNFPDRFSGHQFPNYSSELNVNALLLGDSALYLCASSFTSGGEETQYFGPGTRLLVL.

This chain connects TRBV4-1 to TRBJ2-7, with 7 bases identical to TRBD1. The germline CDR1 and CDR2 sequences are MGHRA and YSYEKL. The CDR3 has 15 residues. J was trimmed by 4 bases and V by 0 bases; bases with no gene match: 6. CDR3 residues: CASSQEEKGAYEQYF. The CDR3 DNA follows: TGCGCCAGCAGCCAAGAAGAGAAGGGGGCTTACGAGCAGTACTTC.

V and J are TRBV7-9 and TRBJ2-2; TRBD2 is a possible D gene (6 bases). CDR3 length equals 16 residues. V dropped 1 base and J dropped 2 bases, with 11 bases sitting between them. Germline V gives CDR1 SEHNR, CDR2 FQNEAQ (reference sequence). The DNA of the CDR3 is TGTGCCAGCAGCTTAGTGGGGGGAACAAACACCGGGGAGCTGTTTTTT. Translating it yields CASSLVGGTNTGELFF.

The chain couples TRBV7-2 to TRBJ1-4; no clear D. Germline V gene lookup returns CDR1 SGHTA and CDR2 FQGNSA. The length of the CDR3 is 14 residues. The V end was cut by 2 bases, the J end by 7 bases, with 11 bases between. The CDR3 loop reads CASSLRQDPEKLFF. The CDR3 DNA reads TGTGCCAGCAGCTTAAGGCAGGATCCTGAAAAACTGTTTTTT.

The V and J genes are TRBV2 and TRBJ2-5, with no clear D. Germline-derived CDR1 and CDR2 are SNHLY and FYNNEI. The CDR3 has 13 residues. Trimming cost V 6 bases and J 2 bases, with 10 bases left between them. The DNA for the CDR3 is TGTGCCAGCAGCAGGATGGTTCAAGAGACCCAGTACTTC. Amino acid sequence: CASSRMVQETQYF.

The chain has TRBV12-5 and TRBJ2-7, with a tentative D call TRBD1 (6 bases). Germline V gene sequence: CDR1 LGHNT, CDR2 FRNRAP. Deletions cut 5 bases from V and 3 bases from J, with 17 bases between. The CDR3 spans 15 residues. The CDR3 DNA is TGTGCTAGTGGTCCCACGCCGGACAGAAGCTACGAGCAGTACTTC. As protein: CASGPTPDRSYEQYF.

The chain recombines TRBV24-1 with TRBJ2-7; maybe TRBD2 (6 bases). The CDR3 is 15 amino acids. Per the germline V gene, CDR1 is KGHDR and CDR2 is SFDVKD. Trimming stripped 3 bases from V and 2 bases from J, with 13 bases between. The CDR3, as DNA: TGTGCCACCAGTGATATTAGTACTAGCCCCTACGAGCAGTACTTC. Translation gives CATSDISTSPYEQYF.

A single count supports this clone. The CDR3 reads CASSLAGYNNQPQHF. CDR3 DNA: TGTGCCAGCAGCTTGGCCGGTTATAACAATCAGCCCCAGCATTTT. This chain connects TRBV5-6 to TRBJ1-5; D is ambiguous. The CDR3 runs 15 residues. Trimming shortened V by 0 bases and J by 3 bases, and 10 bases separated the two germline ends. Germline CDR1 is SGHDT and CDR2 is YYEEEE.

CDR3 DNA sequence: TGCGCCAGCAGCCAAGACTCTAGCGGGTCCGCTTACAATGAGCAGTTCTTC. This codes for CASSQDSSGSAYNEQFF. The rearrangement links TRBV4-1 to TRBJ2-1; 8 bases line up with TRBD2. Germline V CDR1 and CDR2: MGHRA, YSYEKL. CDR3 length equals 17 residues. V trimming: 0 bases; J trimming: 4 bases; junction bases outside the gene matches: 8.

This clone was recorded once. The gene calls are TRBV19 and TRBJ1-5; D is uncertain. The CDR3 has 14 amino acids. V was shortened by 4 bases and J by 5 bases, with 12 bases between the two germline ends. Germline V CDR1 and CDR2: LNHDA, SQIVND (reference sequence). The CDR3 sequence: CASSTLLLDQPQHF. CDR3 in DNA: TGTGCCAGTAGTACCCTATTATTGGATCAGCCCCAGCATTTT.

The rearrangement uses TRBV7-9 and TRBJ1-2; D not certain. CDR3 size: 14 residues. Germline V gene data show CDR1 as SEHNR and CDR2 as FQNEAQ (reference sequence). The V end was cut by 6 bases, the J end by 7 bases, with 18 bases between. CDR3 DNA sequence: TGTGCCAGCAGTCACGAGAGAGGGTACGGTGGCTACACCTTC. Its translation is CASSHERGYGGYTF.

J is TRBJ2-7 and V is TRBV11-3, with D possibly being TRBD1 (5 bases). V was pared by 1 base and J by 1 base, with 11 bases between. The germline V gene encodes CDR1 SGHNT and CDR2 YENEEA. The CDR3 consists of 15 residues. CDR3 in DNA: TGTGCCAGCAGCTTAGGCGCAGGGTTATCCTACGAGCAGTACTTC. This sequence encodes CASSLGAGLSYEQYF.

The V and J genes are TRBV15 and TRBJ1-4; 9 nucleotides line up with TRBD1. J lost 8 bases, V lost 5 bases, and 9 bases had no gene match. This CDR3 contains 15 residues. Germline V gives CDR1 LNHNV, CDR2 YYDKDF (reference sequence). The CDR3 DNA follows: TGTGCCACCAGCGGCACACAGGGGGCGTTCGAAAAACTGTTTTTT. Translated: CATSGTQGAFEKLFF. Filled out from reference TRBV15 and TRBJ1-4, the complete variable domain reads DAMVIQNPRYQVTQFGKPVTLSCSQTLNHNVMYWYQQKSSQAPKLLFHYYDKDFNNEADTPDNFQSRRPNTSFCFLDIRSPGLGDTAMYLCATSGTQGAFEKLFFGSGTQLSVL.

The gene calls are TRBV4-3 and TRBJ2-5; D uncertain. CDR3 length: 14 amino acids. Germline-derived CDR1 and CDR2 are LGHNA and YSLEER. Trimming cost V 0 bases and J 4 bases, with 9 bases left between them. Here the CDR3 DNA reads TGCGCCAGCAGCCAAGATGCTGTCGGAGAGACCCAGTACTTC. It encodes CASSQDAVGETQYF.

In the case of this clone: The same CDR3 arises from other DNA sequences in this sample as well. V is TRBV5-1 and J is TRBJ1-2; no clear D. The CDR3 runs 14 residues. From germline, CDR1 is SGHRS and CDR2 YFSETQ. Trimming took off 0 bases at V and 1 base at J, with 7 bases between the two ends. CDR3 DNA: TGCGCCAGCAGCTTGGTACAGAATAACTATGGCTACACCTTC. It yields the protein CASSLVQNNYGYTF.

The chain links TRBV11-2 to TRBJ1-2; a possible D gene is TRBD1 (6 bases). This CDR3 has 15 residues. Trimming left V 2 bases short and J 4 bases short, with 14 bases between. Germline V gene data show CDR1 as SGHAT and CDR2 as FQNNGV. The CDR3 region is CASSLSSRGAYGYTF. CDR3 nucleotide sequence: TGTGCCAGCAGCTTAAGTTCACGGGGGGCCTATGGCTACACCTTC.

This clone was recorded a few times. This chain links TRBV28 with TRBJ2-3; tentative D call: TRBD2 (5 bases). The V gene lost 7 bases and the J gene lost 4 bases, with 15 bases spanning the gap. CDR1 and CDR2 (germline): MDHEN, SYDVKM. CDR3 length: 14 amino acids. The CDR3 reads CASTHPSGADTQYF. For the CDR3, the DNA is TGTGCCAGCACCCACCCCAGCGGCGCAGATACGCAGTATTTT. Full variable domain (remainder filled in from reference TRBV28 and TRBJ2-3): DVKVTQSSRYLVKRTGEKVFLECVQDMDHENMFWYRQDPGLGLRLIYFSYDVKMKEKGDIPEGYSVSREKKERFSLILESASTNQTSMYLCASTHPSGADTQYFGPGTRLTVL.

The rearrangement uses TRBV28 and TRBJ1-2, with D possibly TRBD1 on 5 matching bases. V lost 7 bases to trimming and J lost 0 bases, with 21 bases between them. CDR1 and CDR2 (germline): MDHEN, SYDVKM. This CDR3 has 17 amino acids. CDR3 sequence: CASTFLRESSTNYGYTF. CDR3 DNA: TGTGCCAGCACGTTCCTCAGGGAATCTTCGACTAACTATGGCTACACCTTC.

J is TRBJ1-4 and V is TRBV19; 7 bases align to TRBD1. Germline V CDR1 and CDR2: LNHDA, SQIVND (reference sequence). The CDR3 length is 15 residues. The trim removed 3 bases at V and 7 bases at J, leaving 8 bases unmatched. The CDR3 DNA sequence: TGTGCCAGTAGTATTTACAGGGGCGCTGGTGAAAAACTGTTTTTT. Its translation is CASSIYRGAGEKLFF.

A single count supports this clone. The CDR3 region is CASTPDRYGYTF. Here the CDR3 DNA reads TGTGCCAGTACCCCGGACAGGTATGGCTACACCTTC. V usage is TRBV19 and J usage is TRBJ1-2, with 7 bases that match TRBD1. Per the germline V gene, CDR1 is LNHDA and CDR2 is SQIVND (reference sequence). The CDR3 length is 12 residues. The trim removed 7 bases at V and 5 bases at J, leaving 4 bases unmatched.

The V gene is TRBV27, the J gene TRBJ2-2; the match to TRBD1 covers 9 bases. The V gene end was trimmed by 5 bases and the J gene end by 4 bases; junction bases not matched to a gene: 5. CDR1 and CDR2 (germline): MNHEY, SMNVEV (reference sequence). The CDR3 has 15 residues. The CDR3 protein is CASSRDRARTGELFF. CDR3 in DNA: TGTGCCAGCAGTCGGGACAGGGCGCGCACCGGGGAGCTGTTTTTT.

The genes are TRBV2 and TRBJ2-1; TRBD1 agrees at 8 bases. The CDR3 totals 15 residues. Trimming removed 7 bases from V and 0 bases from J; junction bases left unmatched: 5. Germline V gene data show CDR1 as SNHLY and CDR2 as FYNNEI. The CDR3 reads CASTRTGSSYNEQFF. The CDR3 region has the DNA TGTGCCAGCACTCGGACAGGGAGCTCCTACAATGAGCAGTTCTTC.

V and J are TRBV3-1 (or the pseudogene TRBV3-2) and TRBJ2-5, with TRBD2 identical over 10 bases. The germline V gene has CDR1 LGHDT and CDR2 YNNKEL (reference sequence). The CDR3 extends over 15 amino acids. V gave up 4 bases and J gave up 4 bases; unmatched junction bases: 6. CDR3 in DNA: TGTGCCAGCAGCCCCTGGACTAGCGGTTCAGAGACCCAGTACTTC. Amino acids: CASSPWTSGSETQYF.